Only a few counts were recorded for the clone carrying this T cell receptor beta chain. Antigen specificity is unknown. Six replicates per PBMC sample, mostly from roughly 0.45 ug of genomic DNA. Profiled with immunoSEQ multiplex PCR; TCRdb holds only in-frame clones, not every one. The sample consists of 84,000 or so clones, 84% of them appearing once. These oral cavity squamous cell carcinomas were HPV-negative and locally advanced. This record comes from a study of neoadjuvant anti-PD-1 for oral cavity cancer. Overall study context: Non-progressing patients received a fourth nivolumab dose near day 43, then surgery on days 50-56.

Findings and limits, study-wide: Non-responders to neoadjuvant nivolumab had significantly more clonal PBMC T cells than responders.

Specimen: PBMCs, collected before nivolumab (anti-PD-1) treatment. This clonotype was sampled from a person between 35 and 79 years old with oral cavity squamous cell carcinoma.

CDR3 sequence reads: CASSYREANVLTF. CDR3 nucleotides: TGTGCCAGCAGCTATCGTGAGGCCAACGTCCTGACTTTC. J is TRBJ2-6 and V is TRBV5-8, with unresolved D. Trimming removed 3 bases at V and 6 bases at J, with 7 bases between. This CDR3 is built from 13 residues. Germline V gene sequence: CDR1 SGHTS, CDR2 YDEGEE.